This T cell receptor beta chain was captured by sequencing in a study of cytotoxic CD8 clonotypes in ibrutinib-treated CLL. Libraries were prepared by immunoSEQ multiplex PCR; TCRdb keeps only in-frame clonotypes and omits some of them. The sample holds about 68,000 clones; 80% are singletons and the top ten take roughly 7.5%. Study results and caveats: Contraction or stability on treatment characterized the public clonotypes, which were uncommon.

Note on this clone: Its antigen is undetermined.

Germline loops: CDR1 MDHEN, CDR2 SYDVKM. The CDR3 is 16 amino acids. The V and J ends lost 2 bases and 4 bases respectively, with 15 bases between them. For TCR beta libraries, around 2 micrograms of genomic DNA were obtained from cryopreserved PBMCs. This clonotype was sampled from a human donor with chronic lymphocytic leukemia. The input for sequencing was PBMCs, taken at disease progression, from a patient treated with ibrutinib. The chain combines TRBV28 with TRBJ1-3, with TRBD1 as a possible D gene (5 bases). The CDR3, as DNA: TGTGCCAGCAGTTTAGGGGCGAGGGCCGGGGGAAACACCATATATTTT. Protein sequence: CASSLGARAGGNTIYF.